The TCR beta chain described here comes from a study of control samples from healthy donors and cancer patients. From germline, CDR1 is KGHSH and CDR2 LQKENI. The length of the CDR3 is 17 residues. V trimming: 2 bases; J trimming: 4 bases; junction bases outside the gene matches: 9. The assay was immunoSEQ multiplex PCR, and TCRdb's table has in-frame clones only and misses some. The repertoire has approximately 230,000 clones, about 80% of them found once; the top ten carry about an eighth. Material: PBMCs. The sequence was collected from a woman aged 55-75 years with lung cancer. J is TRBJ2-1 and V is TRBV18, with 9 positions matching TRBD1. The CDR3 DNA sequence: TGTGCCAGCTCACCAGACGTTCCGGGACAGGGATACAATGAGCAGTTCTTC. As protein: CASSPDVPGQGYNEQFF.